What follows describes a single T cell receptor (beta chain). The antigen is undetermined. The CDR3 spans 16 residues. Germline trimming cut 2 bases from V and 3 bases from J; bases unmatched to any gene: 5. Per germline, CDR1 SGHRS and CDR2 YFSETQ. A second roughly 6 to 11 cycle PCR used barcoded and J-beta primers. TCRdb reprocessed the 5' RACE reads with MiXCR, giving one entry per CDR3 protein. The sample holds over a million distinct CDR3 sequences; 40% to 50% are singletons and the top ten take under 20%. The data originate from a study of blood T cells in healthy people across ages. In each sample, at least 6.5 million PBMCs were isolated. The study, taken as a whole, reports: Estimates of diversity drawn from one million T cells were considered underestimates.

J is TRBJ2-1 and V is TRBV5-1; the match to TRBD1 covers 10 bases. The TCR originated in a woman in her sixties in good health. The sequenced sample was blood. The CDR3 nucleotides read TGCGCCAGCAGCTTTGGAGACAGGGGGCTCTACAATGAGCAGTTCTTC. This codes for CASSFGDRGLYNEQFF.